Each of the 19 T cell receptor beta chains below was sequenced from the same sample in a study of T-cell reconstitution after alpha-beta-depleted transplantation in children (dated by TCRdb to the mid-2010s). The library was obtained by PCR. The instrument was an Illumina HiSeq 2500. Molecular barcoding was employed in the preparation of TCR libraries, with unique molecular identifiers being used to normalize TCRbeta repertoire quantification. TCRdb cleaned the public reads at Q25 with fastp, built clones with MiXCR and kept in-frame beta chains. Identical CDR3 protein sequences are pooled into one entry, listed with their most common genes and DNA. A total of about 230,000 distinct CDR3 sequences appear in this sample, roughly 9% of them only once. Less than 8% of the sample is held by the ten biggest clonotypes. Sequences were derived from PBMCs from the stem cell graft donor, sampled from the stem cell graft. The source is a human donor who donated a stem cell graft to a child with acute lymphoblastic leukemia.

This clonotype has at least ten counts. V is TRBV27 and J is TRBJ1-1, with TRBD1 matching over 7 bases. The CDR3 totals 13 residues. V trimming: 6 bases; J trimming: 5 bases; junction bases outside the gene matches: 6. Germline V CDR1 and CDR2: MNHEY, SMNVEV (reference sequence). CDR3 loop: CASSRQGGTEAFF. The DNA of the CDR3 is TGTGCCAGCAGCCGACAGGGTGGTACTGAAGCTTTCTTT.

This clonotype has ten or more counts. The chain carries TRBV7-9 and TRBJ2-7; 9 positions match TRBD2. CDR1 is SEHNR, CDR2 FQNEAQ, per germline (reference sequence). The CDR3 runs to 14 residues. V gave up 0 bases and J gave up 7 bases; unmatched junction bases: 4. The CDR3 region has the DNA TGTGCCAGCAGCTTAGCGGGACTAGCCCGAGAGCAGTACTTC. Amino acid sequence: CASSLAGLAREQYF.

This clonotype has a count of ten or more. The chain uses TRBV5-1 and TRBJ2-1; TRBD1 matches at 10 bases. Unmatched junction bases numbered 4, after V lost 4 bases and J lost 9 bases. Germline CDR1 SGHRS, CDR2 YFSETQ. The CDR3 loop spans 13 amino acids. This chain's CDR3 is CASSQGQGREQFF. The CDR3 DNA sequence: TGCGCCAGCAGCCAGGGACAGGGGCGTGAGCAGTTCTTC.

This chain uses TRBV29-1 with TRBJ2-1; 7 bases map to TRBD2. This CDR3 is 13 amino acids long. Trimming removed 1 base from V and 6 bases from J; junction bases left unmatched: 3. Germline V gene lookup returns CDR1 SQVTM and CDR2 ANQGSEA. CDR3 sequence: CSVEGPGGNEQFF. The CDR3 DNA is TGCAGCGTTGAAGGCCCGGGGGGCAATGAGCAGTTCTTC.

The sample holds a few counts of this clonotype. The V call is TRBV7-9, the J call TRBJ1-3, with D unresolved. This CDR3 has 14 residues. CDR1 and CDR2 from the germline V gene are SEHNR and FQNEAQ (reference sequence). The germline V and J ends were trimmed by 4 bases and 2 bases, with 9 bases remaining between them. The CDR3 sequence: CASSSDGTGNTIYF. The CDR3 DNA is TGTGCCAGCAGCTCCGACGGTACTGGAAACACCATATATTTT.

The J gene is TRBJ2-1, the V gene TRBV4-3, with D hard to call. Trimming shortened V by 1 base and J by 4 bases, and 11 bases separated the two germline ends. Per germline, CDR1 LGHNA and CDR2 YSLEER. The CDR3 is made up of 15 amino acids. As DNA, the CDR3 is TGCGCCAGCAGCCAAGGGTGGTCTGCTTACAATGAGCAGTTCTTC. Its translation is CASSQGWSAYNEQFF.

The V call is TRBV18, the J call TRBJ1-2; D remains unclear. CDR3 length: 16 residues. Germline V gene data show CDR1 as KGHSH and CDR2 as LQKENI. The ends were cut back, 1 base at V and 0 bases at J, with 12 bases in the middle. This CDR3 is CASSPQGDRSNYGYTF. The CDR3 DNA follows: TGTGCCAGCTCACCACAGGGAGATCGCTCTAACTATGGCTACACCTTC.

This clonotype was seen at least ten times. CDR3 residues: CATETSIDNEQFF. For the CDR3, the DNA is TGTGCCACCGAGACTTCAATCGACAATGAGCAGTTCTTC. J is TRBJ2-1 and V is TRBV28; the D is unclear. Germline CDR1 is MDHEN and CDR2 is SYDVKM. V was shortened by 10 bases and J by 5 bases, with 15 bases between the two germline ends. The CDR3 contains 13 residues.

The V gene is TRBV10-1, the J gene TRBJ1-1; possibly TRBD1 for D (6 bases). The V and J ends lost 4 bases and 2 bases respectively, with 17 bases between them. The germline gives CDR1 WNHNN, CDR2 SYGVQD (reference sequence). The CDR3 is 16 amino acids. The CDR3: CASSVTGTPTNTEAFF. The CDR3 DNA is TGCGCCAGCAGTGTTACCGGGACACCAACTAACACTGAAGCTTTCTTT.

The rearrangement uses TRBV30 and TRBJ1-5; D is ambiguous. Between the trimmed V and J ends, which lost 2 bases and 0 bases, there was a span of 8 bases. The CDR3 extends over 14 amino acids. Germline CDR1 and CDR2: GTSNPN and SVGIG (reference sequence). The CDR3 here is CAWSRQYSNQPQHF. For the CDR3, the DNA is TGTGCCTGGAGTAGGCAGTATAGCAATCAGCCCCAGCATTTT.

The chain is built from TRBV6-5 and TRBJ1-5; D unclear. The CDR3 covers 14 residues. Trimming left V 8 bases short and J 2 bases short, with 13 bases between. The germline gives CDR1 MNHEY, CDR2 SVGAGI. CDR3 sequence: CASRNFGGNQPQHF. CDR3 coding DNA: TGTGCCAGCCGAAATTTCGGGGGCAATCAGCCCCAGCATTTT.

This clonotype was counted many times. The chain carries TRBV6-2 or TRBV6-3 and TRBJ2-1; unclear D gene. V lost 2 bases to trimming and J lost 2 bases, with 13 bases between them. Germline values: CDR1 MNHEY, CDR2 SVGEGT. This CDR3 has 16 amino acids. The CDR3 sequence: CASSYGVGSPYNEQFF. The CDR3 DNA reads TGTGCCAGCAGTTACGGCGTGGGCAGCCCCTACAATGAGCAGTTCTTC.

This clonotype appeared a few times. The chain has TRBV12-3 or TRBV12-4 and TRBJ1-2; D perhaps matches TRBD1 (6 bases). The CDR3 is made up of 12 amino acids. Trimming removed 6 bases from V and 6 bases from J, with 11 bases in between. The CDR3 is CASSTGFHGYTF. DNA of the CDR3: TGTGCCAGCAGCACAGGGTTTCATGGCTACACCTTC.

This clonotype was detected a few times. This chain uses TRBV11-1 with TRBJ2-2; no definite D call. CDR3 size: 16 residues. CDR1 SGHAT and CDR2 FQDESV come from the germline V gene (reference sequence). Trimming pared 5 bases from V and 4 bases from J, leaving 17 bases between. CDR3 nucleotides: TGTGCCAGCAGCCCCCTTGTCGCGTTGAGCACCGGGGAGCTGTTTTTT. Its protein is CASSPLVALSTGELFF.

V is TRBV7-2 and J is TRBJ2-3, with 9 bases matching TRBD2. The CDR3 totals 14 residues. Germline CDR1 SGHTA, CDR2 FQGNSA. The ends lost 7 bases at V and 6 bases at J; junction bases unmatched: 8. Here the CDR3 reads CASTFGTSLDTQYF. The CDR3 nucleotides are TGTGCCAGCACCTTCGGGACTAGCTTGGATACGCAGTATTTT.

This clonotype has at least ten counts. V gene TRBV20-1 combines with J gene TRBJ1-5; TRBD1 aligns across 7 bases. Germline CDR1 is DFQATT and CDR2 is SNEGSKA (reference sequence). CDR3 length equals 12 residues. Losses at the gene ends were 7 bases for V and 9 bases for J; bases not matched to a gene: 9. CDR3: CSVNVQGTPQHF. CDR3 sequence (DNA): TGCAGTGTCAATGTACAGGGGACGCCCCAGCATTTT.

The rearrangement joins TRBV7-6 to TRBJ2-2, with TRBD2 matching 15 bases. The CDR3 spans 17 residues. J lost 7 bases, V lost 5 bases, and 8 bases had no gene match. Germline V lookup: CDR1 SGHVS, CDR2 FNYEAQ. The DNA of the CDR3 is TGTGCCAGCAGCCCGGGACTAGCGGGGGGCCCAATCGGGGAGCTGTTTTTT. Its protein is CASSPGLAGGPIGELFF.

This clonotype has at least ten counts. The rearrangement links TRBV20-1 to TRBJ2-7; 8 positions match TRBD2. V was clipped by 0 bases and J by 2 bases; unmatched bases: 9. This CDR3 is built from 16 residues. CDR1 and CDR2 (germline): DFQATT, SNEGSKA (reference sequence). The CDR3 region is CSARDREGVLPYEQYF. For the CDR3, the DNA is TGCAGTGCTAGAGATCGGGAGGGTGTCCTCCCCTACGAGCAGTACTTC.

This clonotype was counted many times. The chain couples TRBV7-8 to TRBJ2-7; 9 bases are shared with TRBD1. Germline V gives CDR1 SGHVS, CDR2 FQNEAQ. This CDR3 has 15 amino acids. Trimming took 8 bases from V and 0 from J; bases not matched to a gene: 8. CDR3 sequence (DNA): TGTGCCAGCGGGGGACAGGGAAAAAGCTCCTACGAGCAGTACTTC. Protein: CASGGQGKSSYEQYF.